The rows below give T cell receptor beta chains drawn from one sample of a study of immune evolution from preneoplasia to lung adenocarcinoma. Generated by immunoSEQ multiplex PCR, the TCRdb table keeps only in-frame clones and is missing some. The profile covers tens of thousands of clones, with more than 60% appearing a single time and about 4.3% taken by the ten largest. The specimen sequenced was FFPE invasive lung adenocarcinoma tissue. All receptors come from a person aged 55 to 75 with lung adenocarcinoma. The CDR3 runs from the conserved cysteine through the conserved F or W. Fields, in order: J gene, V gene, CDR3 length, clone size, D gene, CDR3 DNA, CDR3 protein. A D gene is named only where the DNA matches it firmly. Not every row has a clone size; where given, it reads once, few, many or a size class.

>TRBJ1-1|TRBV6-5|14|few|-
TGTGCCAGCAGTCGACAGAGAATGAACACTGAAGCTTTCTTT
CASSRQRMNTEAFF
>TRBJ2-7|TRBV21-1|12|medium-sized|-
TGTGCCAGCAGCAAAGTCGTAGGCTTTCGGTACTTC
CASSKVVGFRYF
>TRBJ2-3|TRBV2|11|-|-
TGTGCCAGCAGTTACCAGGATACGCAGTATTTT
CASSYQDTQYF
>TRBJ2-2|TRBV16|14|-|-
TGTGCCAGCAGCCAATCGATGTGGACCGGGGAGCTGTTTTTT
CASSQSMWTGELFF
>TRBJ1-1|TRBV15|15|-|-
TGTGCCACCAGCAGAGATGGACAGCCGAACACTGAAGCTTTCTTT
CATSRDGQPNTEAFF
>TRBJ2-1|TRBV5-6|15|-|TRBD2
TGTGCCAGCAGCTTGGCGGGAGGAGCTTACAATGAGCAGTTCTTC
CASSLAGGAYNEQFF
>TRBJ2-3|TRBV7-9|18|-|TRBD2
TGTGCCAGCACCCGGTCTCCGGGAGGGCCGGGGCCATCCGATACGCAGTATTTT
CASTRSPGGPGPSDTQYF
>TRBJ2-1|TRBV28|14|-|TRBD2
TGTGCCAGCAGTTTATCGGGGGGGAACAATGAGCAGTTCTTC
CASSLSGGNNEQFF
>TRBJ2-7|TRBV12-5|13|-|TRBD1
TGTGCTAGTGGTCTCCGACAGGGTAACGAGCAGTACTTC
CASGLRQGNEQYF
>TRBJ2-1|TRBV30|15|-|-
TGTGCCTGGAGTTCTAATAGCGGACTTTACAATGAGCAGTTCTTC
CAWSSNSGLYNEQFF
>TRBJ2-1|TRBV19|18|few|TRBD2
TGTGCCAGTAGTTCCCGACTAGCGGGAGGGCTCTCCTACAATGAGCAGTTCTTC
CASSSRLAGGLSYNEQFF
>TRBJ2-5|TRBV15|15|few|TRBD1
TGTGCCACCATGGGACCGGGACAGAAAAAAGAGACCCAGTACTTC
CATMGPGQKKETQYF
>TRBJ2-5|TRBV5-1|19|-|TRBD2
TGCGCCAGCAGCTTGGCCGGGGGAGGTAGAGCGGGAACTGGGGAGACCCAGTACTTC
CASSLAGGGRAGTGETQYF
>TRBJ2-1|TRBV5-1|14|few|-
TGCGCCAGCAGCTTGTTTGTCCCACAGGATGAGCAGTTCTTC
CASSLFVPQDEQFF
>TRBJ2-6|TRBV7-9|12|-|-
TGTGCCAGCAGCCCGAGCCCCGTCGTCCTGACTTTC
CASSPSPVVLTF
>TRBJ1-2|TRBV28|14|-|-
TGTGCCAGCAGTTTATCAGGCAGATACTATGGCTACACCTTC
CASSLSGRYYGYTF
>TRBJ2-1|TRBV7-9|16|-|TRBD1
TGTGCCAGCAGCTCAGGGGGCCGTGGCGGATACAATGAGCAGTTCTTC
CASSSGGRGGYNEQFF
>TRBJ2-3|TRBV7-2|15|-|TRBD2
TGTGCCAGCACCCGGACTAGCGGGGGCACAGATACGCAGTATTTT
CASTRTSGGTDTQYF
>TRBJ2-3|TRBV7-3|16|-|-
TGTGCCAGCAGCTTAGTCGGCAGGGTTGAAACAGATACGCAGTATTTT
CASSLVGRVETDTQYF
>TRBJ2-7|TRBV12-5|14|-|TRBD1
TGTGCTAGTGGTTTGGGCGGACAGGTCCACGAGCAGTACTTC
CASGLGGQVHEQYF
>TRBJ2-5|TRBV7-2|16|-|TRBD2
TGTGCCAGCAGCACAGGACTAGCGGGAGGGGGGGAGACCCAGTACTTC
CASSTGLAGGGETQYF
>TRBJ2-1|TRBV5-4|16|once|TRBD2
TGTGCCAGCAGCTTTCCCCCGGGGACTAGCGACAATGAGCAGTTCTTC
CASSFPPGTSDNEQFF
>TRBJ1-6|TRBV28|16|once|-
TGTGCCAGCAGGGGTGGGGGGACCGTGAATAATTCACCCCTCCACTTT
CASRGGGTVNNSPLHF
>TRBJ1-5|TRBV28|14|once|TRBD1
TGTGCCAGCAGTTCGGACAGGGAAAATCAGCCCCAGCATTTT
CASSSDRENQPQHF
>TRBJ2-3|TRBV19|16|-|TRBD2
TGTGCCAGTAGTCCCGGAGGAGCGGGAGAAACAGATACGCAGTATTTT
CASSPGGAGETDTQYF
>TRBJ2-1|TRBV7-8|15|-|TRBD2
TGTGCCAGCAGCCCAAGTAGCGGGATGCCTTATGAGCAGTTCTTC
CASSPSSGMPYEQFF
>TRBJ2-2|TRBV2|11|-|-
TGTGCCAGCGGGCTAGCCGGGGAGCTGTTTTTT
CASGLAGELFF
>TRBJ1-1|TRBV10-2|14|-|-
TGCGCCAGCAGGTCGGGGGGCGGGGACACTGAAGCTTTCTTT
CASRSGGGDTEAFF
>TRBJ1-4|TRBV11-2|15|-|-
TGTGCCAGCAGCTTAGTTCGGGGTTCTAATGAAAAACTGTTTTTT
CASSLVRGSNEKLFF
>TRBJ2-3|TRBV11-1|15|-|-
TGTGCCAGCAGCTTAGGGGCCACGGCAACAGATACGCAGTATTTT
CASSLGATATDTQYF
>TRBJ2-3|TRBV5-4|13|-|-
TGTGCCAGCAGCTTGAACCCCACAGATACGCAGTATTTT
CASSLNPTDTQYF
>TRBJ2-1|TRBV10-1|15|-|-
TGCGCCAGCAGTGAGTCGGTTGGGCGACAGTCGGGGCAGTTCTTC
CASSESVGRQSGQFF
>TRBJ2-1|TRBV10-2|18|once|TRBD2
TGCGCCAGCAGCCAAGGGACTAGCGGGAGGGCCTCCTACAATGAGCAGTTCTTC
CASSQGTSGRASYNEQFF
>TRBJ2-1|TRBV5-6|15|once|TRBD2
TGTGCCAGCAGCTTTGGACTAGCGAGAGTCAGTGAGCAGTTCTTC
CASSFGLARVSEQFF
>TRBJ1-2|TRBV5-4|15|few|TRBD1
TGTGCCAGCAGGAGAGGGACAGGAGGTGCCTATGGCTACACCTTC
CASRRGTGGAYGYTF
>TRBJ1-1|TRBV6-5|14|-|-
TGTGCCAGCAAGGGGGGTTTTCGGGACACTGAAGCTTTCTTT
CASKGGFRDTEAFF
>TRBJ1-2|TRBV5-4|15|-|-
TGTGCCACCAATCCTCGGGGGGGTTGGACCCGAGGCTACACCTTC
CATNPRGGWTRGYTF
>TRBJ2-2|TRBV28|16|-|-
TGTGCCAGCAGAACTGAGTACCTCGCGAACACCGGGGAGCTGTTTTTT
CASRTEYLANTGELFF
>TRBJ2-5|TRBV5-1|15|-|TRBD1
TGCGCCAGCAGCTTCGGGGACAGGGGGCGTGAGACCCAGTACTTC
CASSFGDRGRETQYF
>TRBJ2-5|TRBV11-1|16|few|-
TGTGCCAGCAGCCCCGAGATCCGTTTCCGGGGAGAGACCCAGTACTTC
CASSPEIRFRGETQYF
>TRBJ1-1|TRBV13|14|few|-
TGTGCCAGCAGCTTAGGACAGGGAAACACTGAAGCTTTCTTT
CASSLGQGNTEAFF
>TRBJ2-1|TRBV29-1|13|-|-
TGCAGCGTTGCCAGTGACAGGTTTGGCGAGCAGTTCTTC
CSVASDRFGEQFF
>TRBJ2-3|TRBV29-1|11|-|-
TGCAGCGTTTTAACGGGGGATACGCAGTATTTT
CSVLTGDTQYF
>TRBJ2-2|TRBV5-1|14|-|TRBD2
TGCGCCAGCAGCTTGGAGACTAGCTGGGGGGAGCTGTTTTTT
CASSLETSWGELFF
>TRBJ1-2|TRBV5-1|14|-|TRBD1
TGCGCCAGCAGTCTGGGACAGGGGACGGGTGGCTACACCTTC
CASSLGQGTGGYTF
>TRBJ2-7|TRBV7-2|18|once|TRBD2
TGTGCCAGCAGCTTAGCTCCAGCGGGAGGATTATTAGGCTACGAGCAGTACTTC
CASSLAPAGGLLGYEQYF
>TRBJ2-7|TRBV13|13|-|TRBD2
TGTGCCAGCTCCCGGGGGGGAAACTACGAGCAGTACTTC
CASSRGGNYEQYF
>TRBJ1-2|TRBV10-3|14|-|-
TGTGCCATCAGTGAGCGGAAACCTCCTGATGGCTACACCTTC
CAISERKPPDGYTF
>TRBJ2-7|TRBV21-1|17|few|-
TGTGCCAGCAGCCCAAAGACACCAACACTCAACTCCTACGAGCAGTACTTC
CASSPKTPTLNSYEQYF
>TRBJ2-1|TRBV9|15|-|-
TGTGCCAGCAGCGTAGCCGCTGACCCCCGTAATGAGCAGTTCTTC
CASSVAADPRNEQFF
>TRBJ2-6|TRBV4-2|19|few|TRBD1
TGTGCCAGCAGGCAGACGTGGACAGGGGAGTTCTTTGGGGCCAACGTCCTGACTTTC
CASRQTWTGEFFGANVLTF
>TRBJ2-7|TRBV7-2|15|-|-
TGTGCCAGCAGCTTAAGTCCGGTGAGCTCCTACGAGCAGTACTTC
CASSLSPVSSYEQYF
>TRBJ2-1|TRBV27|14|-|-
TGTGCCAGCAGTTTCCGGACCAGTAGCAATGAGCAGTTCTTC
CASSFRTSSNEQFF
>TRBJ2-7|TRBV2|14|-|TRBD2
TGTGCCAGGGGACTAGCGGTCGCCAGGGGCGAGCAGTACTTC
CARGLAVARGEQYF
>TRBJ2-5|TRBV28|19|-|TRBD2
TGTGCCAGCAGTTCACCCCGGAGCCTAGCGGAAGGTAAACAAGAGACCCAGTACTTC
CASSSPRSLAEGKQETQYF
>TRBJ1-1|TRBV5-1|15|-|-
TGCGCCAGCAGCTTATACAGGGAATGGGGCACTGAAGCTTTCTTT
CASSLYREWGTEAFF
>TRBJ2-3|TRBV27|14|-|TRBD2
TGTGCCAGCAGTTTCGGGAGGGCCACAGATACGCAGTATTTT
CASSFGRATDTQYF
>TRBJ2-6|TRBV9|17|few|-
TGTGCCAGCAGCTCCACCCAGCCGGGCTCTGGGGCCAACGTCCTGACTTTC
CASSSTQPGSGANVLTF
>TRBJ1-1|TRBV6-6|14|once|-
TGTGCCAGCAGTTACTCGCAATTGAACACTGAAGCTTTCTTT
CASSYSQLNTEAFF
>TRBJ1-4|TRBV2|15|-|-
TGTGCCAGCCGGACGGAAGGGGGGGTGGATGAAAAACTGTTTTTT
CASRTEGGVDEKLFF